The rows below give T cell receptor beta chains drawn from one sample of a study of cytotoxic CD8 clonotypes in ibrutinib-treated CLL. Libraries were prepared by immunoSEQ multiplex PCR; TCRdb keeps only in-frame clonotypes and omits some of them. The sample records roughly 190,000 clones, about 72% being singletons. Source: PBMCs, taken after 24 months of ibrutinib treatment. These receptors all stem from a human donor with chronic lymphocytic leukemia. Each CDR3 is given with its conserved first and last residue. Fields, in order: CDR3 length, D gene, clone size, V gene, J gene, CDR3 DNA, CDR3 protein. The D gene is left open where the match is weak. Clone size appears in some rows only: once, few, many, or a class for an expanded clone.

16	.	once	TRBV27	TRBJ2-1	TGTGCCAGCAGTTTAAGGAAGGCGGGATCCTACAATGAGCAGTTCTTC	CASSLRKAGSYNEQFF
14	.	.	TRBV6-1	TRBJ1-5	TGTGCCAGCACCGAAGTTCAGGGTAATCAGCCCCAGCATTTT	CASTEVQGNQPQHF
13	.	.	TRBV9	TRBJ2-1	TGTGCCAGCAGCCAAAACCCCCGCAATGAGCAGTTCTTC	CASSQNPRNEQFF
14	TRBD1	few	TRBV11-2	TRBJ2-7	TGTGCCAGCAGAAGATTGGGACAGGCCTACGAGCAGTACTTC	CASRRLGQAYEQYF
15	.	few	TRBV30	TRBJ1-4	TGTGCCTGTTCCCAAGGGAAGACAACTAATGAAAAACTGTTTTTT	CACSQGKTTNEKLFF
16	.	.	TRBV21-1	TRBJ2-2	TGTGCCAGCAACAAAGGACAGGTTTGGAACACCGGGGAGCTGTTTTTT	CASNKGQVWNTGELFF
15	TRBD2	.	TRBV29-1	TRBJ2-5	TGCAGCGTGGGGACTAGCGGGAGCTTCCAAGAGACCCAGTACTTC	CSVGTSGSFQETQYF
14	TRBD1	.	TRBV18	TRBJ2-7	TGTGCCAGCTCAAGGGGGACAGGGAGCTACGAGCAGTACTTC	CASSRGTGSYEQYF
15	TRBD2	.	TRBV6-5	TRBJ2-3	TGTGCCAGCAGTCCGGGACTAGCGGGTGGAAGAGCGCAGTATTTT	CASSPGLAGGRAQYF
14	.	.	TRBV28	TRBJ2-5	TGTGCCAGCAGTTCAGAGCTGTACTCAGAGACCCAGTACTTC	CASSSELYSETQYF
14	.	.	TRBV29-1	TRBJ2-7	TGCAGCGTTGCTCCCACAGCGGCAACCTACGAGCAGTACTTC	CSVAPTAATYEQYF
13	.	.	TRBV18	TRBJ1-2	TGTGCCAGCTCAGGGCAGGAAAACTATGGCTACACCTTC	CASSGQENYGYTF
15	TRBD1	few	TRBV7-2	TRBJ1-4	TGTGCCAGCAGCTTAAGACAGGGGATCGGTGAAAAACTGTTTTTT	CASSLRQGIGEKLFF
13	.	.	TRBV7-2	TRBJ1-2	TGTGCCAGCAGCTTAGCGTCCCCGTACGGCTACACCTTC	CASSLASPYGYTF
15	.	once	TRBV11-2	TRBJ1-4	TGTGCCAGCAGCTTAACGCGACAAACTAATGAAAAACTGTTTTTT	CASSLTRQTNEKLFF
19	.	.	TRBV23-1	TRBJ2-3	TGCGCCAGCGCGCCCCAACAAAGTAACTTCTTTATCGGATCGGATACGCAGTATTTT	CASAPQQSNFFIGSDTQYF
14	TRBD1	.	TRBV13	TRBJ2-1	TGTGCCAGCAGCTTAGACAGGGGGTCGGGTGAGCAGTTCTTC	CASSLDRGSGEQFF
15	TRBD2	medium-sized	TRBV9	TRBJ2-1	TGTGCCAGCAGCTCCGGGAGGGCCGGGGGCGGTGAGCAGTTCTTC	CASSSGRAGGGEQFF
14	.	.	TRBV28	TRBJ1-1	TGTGCCAGCAGTCCCCCCTACAGGGTAGGACAAAGGTTCTTT	CASSPPYRVGQRFF
12	.	.	TRBV7-2	TRBJ2-1	TGTGCCAGCAGCTTAGGATACAATGAGCAGTTCTTC	CASSLGYNEQFF
14	.	.	TRBV6-5	TRBJ2-7	TGTGCCAGCAGTTACTCGACTCTTTTCTACGAGCAGTACTTC	CASSYSTLFYEQYF
14	.	few	TRBV5-4	TRBJ1-2	TGTGCCAGCAGCCCAGTCTCTTCTAACTATGGCTACACCTTC	CASSPVSSNYGYTF
13	TRBD1	few	TRBV10-1	TRBJ2-7	TGCGCCAGCAGTGAGAGGGGGCCCTACGAGCAGTACTTC	CASSERGPYEQYF
15	TRBD2	.	TRBV5-1	TRBJ2-7	TGCGCCAGCAGCTTGGGACTAGCGGGAAGTTACGAGCAGTACTTC	CASSLGLAGSYEQYF
16	.	few	TRBV7-7	TRBJ2-2	TGTGCCAGCAGCTTAGTCTCTAGCGCGAACACCGGGGAGCTGTTTTTT	CASSLVSSANTGELFF
16	.	.	TRBV9	TRBJ1-1	TGTGCCAGCAGCACCCCCCGAGGAGGGGAGTACACTGAAGCTTTCTTT	CASSTPRGGEYTEAFF
18	.	once	TRBV9	TRBJ2-3	TGTGCCAGCAGTGCAGGCCCCTCTAGGGAGGCTGCCACAGATACGCAGTATTTT	CASSAGPSREAATDTQYF
11	.	few	TRBV30	TRBJ1-2	TGTGCCTGGAGTTTGGGTTATGGCTACACCTTC	CAWSLGYGYTF
15	.	.	TRBV6-5	TRBJ1-5	TGTGCCAGCAGCCCCATCGTGTATAGCAATCAGCCCCAGCATTTT	CASSPIVYSNQPQHF